One and the same sample provided the 15 T cell receptor beta chains below, sequenced in a study of blood T cells in healthy people across ages (dated by TCRdb to between 2014 and 2017). Libraries were constructed by 5' RACE. This sample was sequenced with an Illumina HiSeq 2500. The second PCR ran for about 7 to 11 cycles and used a J-beta primer mix along with a sample-barcoded 5' primer. TCRdb took the public reads, trimmed them with fastp at Q25, ran MiXCR for clone calling and kept in-frame beta chains. Each CDR3 protein gets just one entry, which takes the most common genes and DNA from the rows behind it. The sample table holds hundreds of thousands of distinct CDR3 sequences, of which about 51% were seen once. Of the sample, approximately 13% is held by the ten largest clones. Sequenced input: blood. The receptors stem from a woman older than 75 in good health.

J is TRBJ2-1 and V is TRBV3-1; 7 bases align to TRBD2. Matching the DNA end better, TRBJ2-7 makes the J call doubtful. The CDR3 covers 18 residues. In germline, CDR1 is LGHDT, CDR2 YNNKEL (reference sequence). DNA of the CDR3: TGTGCCAGCAGCCAACTACTAACTCTGACTAGCTCCTACAATGAGCAGTACTTC. Translated: CASSQLLTLTSSYNEQYF.

The CDR3 nucleotides read TGCGCCAGCAGCGCCTCACAGGCCTCTGGGGCCAACGTCCTGACTTTC. Its protein is CASSASQASGANVLTF. This chain joins TRBV5-1 and TRBJ2-6; D perhaps matches TRBD1 (5 bases). V shed 4 bases and J shed 0 bases, with 11 bases lying between them. Germline CDR1 reads SGHRS; CDR2 reads YFSETQ. The CDR3 loop spans 16 amino acids. The whole variable domain, remainder taken from reference TRBV5-1 and TRBJ2-6, is KAGVTQTPRYLIKTRGQQVTLSCSPISGHRSVSWYQQTPGQGLQFLFEYFSETQRNKGNFPGRFSGRQFSNSRSEMNVSTLELGDSALYLCASSASQASGANVLTFGAGSRLTVL.

In the case of this clonotype: This may stem from a read error, because a much larger clone lies one nucleotide away. This rearrangement joins TRBV12-3 or TRBV12-4 to TRBJ2-1; D could derive from TRBD1 or TRBD2 (5 bases each). Trimming stripped 3 bases from V and 7 bases from J, with 16 bases between. This CDR3 region has 15 residues. CDR3 residues: CASSFMGPAANEQFF. The CDR3 nucleotides read TGTGCCAGCAGTTTTATGGGACCAGCGGCTAATGAGCAGTTCTTC.

The chain recombines TRBV5-1 with TRBJ1-2, with D tentatively TRBD1 (5 bases). Trimming pared 1 base from V and 4 bases from J, leaving 8 bases between. The CDR3 covers 13 residues. Germline-derived CDR1 and CDR2 are SGHRS and YFSETQ. CDR3 DNA: TGCGCCAGCAGCTTGTCAGGGTCCTATGGCTACACCTTC. Amino acids: CASSLSGSYGYTF.

This clonotype was seen ten or more times. The gene calls are TRBV20-1 and TRBJ2-1; 11 bases are a match to TRBD2. This CDR3 is 16 amino acids long. V shed 0 bases and J 8 bases; nucleotides not matched to a gene: 9. Germline values: CDR1 DFQATT, CDR2 SNEGSKA (reference sequence). The CDR3 bases are TGCAGTGCTAGAGAACTACTAGCGGGAGTCGGATATGAGCAGTTCTTC. Translated: CSARELLAGVGYEQFF.

The rearrangement joins TRBV24-1 to TRBJ2-1; 10 nucleotides agree with TRBD2. The V segment lost 3 bases and the J segment 5 bases; nucleotides outside the gene matches: 6. Germline V gene sequence: CDR1 KGHDR, CDR2 SFDVKD. The CDR3 has 16 amino acids. The CDR3 loop is CATSDRRTSGHNEQFF. Here the CDR3 DNA reads TGTGCCACCAGTGATCGACGGACTAGCGGCCACAATGAGCAGTTCTTC.

The J gene is TRBJ2-4, the V gene TRBV14; D is unclear. The CDR3 totals 15 residues. Trimming removed 3 bases from V and 0 bases from J, with 9 bases in between. Germline V gene data show CDR1 as SGHDN and CDR2 as FVKESK. The CDR3 here is CASSQSLRAKNIQYF. In DNA form, the CDR3 reads TGTGCCAGCAGCCAGTCCCTAAGAGCCAAAAACATTCAGTACTTC. The full variable domain, in which reference TRBV14 and TRBJ2-4 provide the parts outside the CDR3, is EAGVTQFPSHSVIEKGQTVTLRCDPISGHDNLYWYRRVMGKEIKFLLHFVKESKQDESGMPNNRFLAERTGGTYSTLKVQPAELEDSGVYFCASSQSLRAKNIQYFGAGTRLSVL.

This clonotype was picked up many times. The chain uses TRBV28 and TRBJ2-1; D may be TRBD2 (5 bases). CDR1 and CDR2 from the germline V gene are MDHEN and SYDVKM. CDR3 length: 17 amino acids. V was shortened by 6 bases and J by 0 bases, with 18 bases between the two germline ends. The CDR3 here is CASRLHSGTSSYNEQFF. The CDR3 DNA is TGTGCCAGCAGATTACACTCGGGAACGAGCTCCTACAATGAGCAGTTCTTC.

This clonotype has ten or more counts. The chain couples TRBV24-1 to TRBJ1-2; 7 bases align to TRBD1. Germline V gene sequence: CDR1 KGHDR, CDR2 SFDVKD. V shed 4 bases, J shed 8 bases, and the junction held 3 bases outside the gene matches. The CDR3 loop spans 12 amino acids. Written as DNA, the CDR3 is TGTGCCACCAGTGACCCGACAGGGGGCTACACCTTC. Amino acids: CATSDPTGGYTF.

V usage is TRBV6-2 or TRBV6-3 and J usage is TRBJ2-3, with D possibly TRBD2 on 6 matching bases. The V gene lost 5 bases and the J gene lost 3 bases, with 21 bases spanning the gap. In germline, CDR1 is MNHEY, CDR2 SVGEGT. The CDR3 covers 17 residues. CDR3 DNA: TGTGCCAGCAGTCCCCGCCCTATCGGGAGAGGAACAGATACGCAGTATTTT. The encoded protein is CASSPRPIGRGTDTQYF.

V and J are TRBV2 and TRBJ2-7; 12 bases match TRBD2. Germline V gene sequence: CDR1 SNHLY, CDR2 FYNNEI. CDR3 length equals 16 residues. V dropped 3 bases and J dropped 2; count of bases not matched to a gene: 5. CDR3 in amino acids: CASSDELAGGPYEQYF. CDR3 coding DNA: TGTGCCAGCAGTGATGAACTAGCGGGAGGCCCCTACGAGCAGTACTTC.

V gene TRBV5-1 combines with J gene TRBJ1-4; TRBD1 is a possible D gene (6 bases). The CDR3 length is 14 residues. Deletions cut 1 base from V and 8 bases from J, with 12 bases between. CDR1 is SGHRS, CDR2 YFSETQ, per germline. Here the CDR3 reads CASSLQGSVEKLFF. CDR3 coding DNA: TGCGCCAGCAGCTTGCAGGGGTCGGTAGAAAAACTGTTTTTT.

As concerns this clonotype: Being one base from a much bigger clone, this may be a read error. The chain combines TRBV6-5 with TRBJ2-7; TRBD2 matches 10 bases. This CDR3 comprises 18 residues. Germline V gene data show CDR1 as MNHEY and CDR2 as SVGAGI. V gave up 2 bases and J gave up 7 bases; unmatched junction bases: 17. In DNA, the CDR3 is TGTGCCAGCAGTTACGGCCCTAGCGGGAGTTTCACCTACAATGAGCAGTACTTC. This codes for CASSYGPSGSFTYNEQYF.

In its sample, this clonotype was seen a few times. The chain has TRBV27 and TRBJ1-6, with D tentatively TRBD1 (5 bases). CDR1 MNHEY and CDR2 SMNVEV come from the germline V gene (reference sequence). CDR3 length equals 17 residues. V was cut by 0 bases and J by 0 bases, with 9 bases left in between. The CDR3: CASSLSGLSSYNSPLHF. DNA for the CDR3: TGTGCCAGCAGTTTATCGGGGCTTAGCTCCTATAATTCACCCCTCCACTTT.

The chain employs TRBV5-1 and TRBJ2-1; 7 nucleotides match TRBD2. With the DNA end fitting TRBJ2-7 better, the J assignment may be wrong. CDR1 SGHRS and CDR2 YFSETQ come from the germline V gene. This CDR3 is 16 amino acids long. For the CDR3, the DNA is TGCGCCAGCAGCCGGACCAGCGGGATAAGCTACAATGAGCAGTACTTC. Its translation: CASSRTSGISYNEQYF.